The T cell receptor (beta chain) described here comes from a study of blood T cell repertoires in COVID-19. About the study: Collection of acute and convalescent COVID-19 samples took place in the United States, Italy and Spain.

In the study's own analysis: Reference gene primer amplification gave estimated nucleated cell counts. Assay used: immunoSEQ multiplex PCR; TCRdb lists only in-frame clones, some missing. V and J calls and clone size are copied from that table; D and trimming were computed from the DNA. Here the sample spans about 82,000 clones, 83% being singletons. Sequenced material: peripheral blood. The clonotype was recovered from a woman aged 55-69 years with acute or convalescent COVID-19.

CDR3 in amino acids: CASSWGTGATGELFF. DNA for the CDR3: TGTGCCAGCAGCTGGGGGACAGGGGCAACCGGGGAGCTGTTTTTT. The chain recombines TRBV5-4 with TRBJ2-2; 10 positions agree with TRBD1. The V and J ends lost 3 bases and 5 bases, in that order; junction bases with no gene match: 4. Germline V lookup: CDR1 SGHNT, CDR2 YYREEE (reference sequence). This CDR3 contains 15 residues.